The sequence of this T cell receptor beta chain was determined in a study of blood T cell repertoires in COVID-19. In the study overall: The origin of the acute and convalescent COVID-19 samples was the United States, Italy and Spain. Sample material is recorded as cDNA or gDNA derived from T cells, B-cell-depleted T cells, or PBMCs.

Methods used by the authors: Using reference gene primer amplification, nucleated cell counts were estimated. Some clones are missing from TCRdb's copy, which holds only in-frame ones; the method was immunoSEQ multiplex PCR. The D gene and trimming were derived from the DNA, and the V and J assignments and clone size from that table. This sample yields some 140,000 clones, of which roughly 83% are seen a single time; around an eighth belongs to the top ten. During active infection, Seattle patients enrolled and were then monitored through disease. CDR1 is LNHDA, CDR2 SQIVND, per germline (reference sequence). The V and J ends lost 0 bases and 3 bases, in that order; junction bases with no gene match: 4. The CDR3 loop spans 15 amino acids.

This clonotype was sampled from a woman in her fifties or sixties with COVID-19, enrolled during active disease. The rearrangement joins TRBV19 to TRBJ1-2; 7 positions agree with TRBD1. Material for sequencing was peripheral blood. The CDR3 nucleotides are TGTGCCAGTAGTATAGACGGGACAGCACACTATGGCTACACCTTC. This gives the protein CASSIDGTAHYGYTF.